The clone carrying this T cell receptor beta chain was seen a handful of times. The antigen is unknown. The data were obtained in a study of T cells after yellow fever vaccination. J was trimmed by 1 base and V by 3 bases; bases with no gene match: 5. CDR3 length: 15 residues. CDR1 is DFQATT and CDR2 is SNEGSKA in the germline V gene (reference sequence). A single record per CDR3 protein comes from TCRdb applying MiXCR to the 5' RACE reads. Seen here are 150,000 to 200,000 distinct CDR3 sequences, 6.5% to 8.5% observed once, and the top ten hold 2.5%. General observations from the study: Boosting was followed by the reappearance of most primary-vaccination clones (less than 98% CD4, about 88% CD8).

The J gene is TRBJ2-3, the V gene TRBV20-1; 9 nucleotides match TRBD2. This TCR came from a man between 18 and 35 years old who received the YFV17D yellow fever vaccine. Specimen: CD4+ T cells sorted from PBMCs, collected around 5 days after the first yellow fever vaccination. CDR3 DNA sequence: TGCAGTGCTAGTCTAGCTAGCGGGGGCACAGATACGCAGTATTTT. Translation gives CSASLASGGTDTQYF.